This T cell receptor beta chain was found in a study of radiotherapy plus CTLA-4 blockade in lung cancer. Background on the study: Objective responses were observed in 15% to 20% of patients, and disease control was achieved by 30% to 35%.

Trimming took off 0 bases at V and 6 bases at J, with 6 bases between the two ends. Germline CDR1 reads MNHEY; CDR2 reads SMNVEV (reference sequence). The CDR3 loop spans 12 amino acids. Using immunoSEQ multiplex PCR, the repertoire was profiled, and TCRdb retains in-frame clones only, with some absent. Among around 95,000 clones listed, 83% were seen once. Study-level points and caveats: In blood, tumor-derived TCR clones expanded after radiotherapy plus ipilimumab.

Notes on this clone: As yet, its antigen is unknown.

The chain uses TRBV27 and TRBJ2-7; D is unresolved. The sample consisted of peripheral blood, taken from a patient treated with radiotherapy plus ipilimumab. The clonotype originates from a human donor with non-small cell lung cancer who had stable disease on radiotherapy plus ipilimumab. In DNA form, the CDR3 reads TGTGCCAGCAGTTTATCGTACGGCGAGCAGTACTTC. Residues: CASSLSYGEQYF.